This T cell receptor (beta chain) was captured in a study of cytomegalovirus exposure and HLA in healthy donors (dated by TCRdb to 2016 to 2017). Study-wide context: In an earlier analysis of 587 of the donors, 276 Gb of sequence data and 117 million unique TCR beta sequences from roughly 190 million T cells were reported. An early release that covered approximately 600 HLA-typed donors contained approximately 300 gigabases of sequencing data and 85 million to 100 million unique TCR sequences. The genetic ancestry cluster associated with self-reported Caucasian donors included about 84% of the 300 to 450 genotyped donors. The aim of the study was to test whether cataloging public T cell receptors could identify signatures of past pathogen exposure. Using immunosequencing, the study profiled T cell repertoires from 666 subjects and related those repertoires to cytomegalovirus serostatus. In addition to the first cohort of several hundred subjects, a separate validation cohort of 120 different subjects was used. To predict cytomegalovirus infection status, the study combined high-throughput TCR immunosequencing, statistical association of individual TCRs with disease status, and machine learning. To study patterns of TCR occurrence, a later analysis re-analyzed previously published TCR beta repertoires from 600 to 750 donors and added high-resolution HLA genotyping. Rather than using new phenotypic data, the later analysis identified candidate immune exposures from TCR beta sequences and from how often those sequences occurred across donors. To decide whether each TCR beta V gene segment behaved as functional or pseudogenic, an earlier analysis of some 600 of the donors relied on high-throughput TCR beta sequencing. Alongside the repertoire data, information on donor age, sex, ethnicity and CMV serostatus was compiled. A later genetic analysis used genome-wide SNP genotypes for 398 of the 666 donors, treating that subset as a discovery cohort. Every discovery cohort repertoire had been produced on one sequencing platform. Both class I and class II loci were covered by HLA typing, at four-digit resolution. The number of typed donors differed by locus: roughly 629-640 for A, B, C, DRB1 and DQB1; 522 for DQA1; over 600 for DPA1; and approximately 450 for DPB1. Four to six DR-DQ haplotypes were handled as single units for association and clustering, since linkage in the cohort was strong. On average, about 240,000 unique TCR beta nucleotide sequences were sequenced per donor among 350 to 400 genotyped donors of the cohort, with roughly 18% of those sequences being non-productive.

The cohort consisted of approximately 670 healthy bone marrow donors. Cohort members were all nominally healthy when sampled, although unrecorded immune exposures were likely present. The donor was CMV seronegative and belonged to the group of 320 or so seronegative cohort members. A peripheral blood sample was provided by each donor, and peripheral blood mononuclear cells were used for TCR beta sequencing. Genomic DNA was extracted from the blood cell samples with the Qiagen DNeasy Blood Extraction Kit. The CDR3 goes from the cysteine to the phenylalanine over 15 residues. CDR3 DNA is the only sequence kept; it has 45 bases, read in frame from the first base. Germline trimming amounts to 7 bases on V and 5 bases on J, with 7 as the count of junction bases outside the gene matches. CDR1 and CDR2 were assigned from the germline V gene as MNHEY and SVGAGI. The library relied on the immunoSEQ multiplex PCR assay. The multiplex PCR relied on a mix of 60 forward primers for TCR Vbeta segments and 13 reverse primers for TCR Jbeta segments. The CDR3 region of rearranged TCR beta genes was amplified from genomic DNA by a multiplex PCR assay. The Illumina HiSeq System was used to sequence the amplified TCR beta libraries as 87-base-pair reads. In the paper's pipeline: A later analysis counted about 80 million unique TCR beta chains across the 550 to 700 repertoires, and about 10 million of these chains were shared by at least two donors. Raw reads were error-corrected and collapsed into unique sequences by a nearest-neighbor algorithm in which closely related sequences were merged to remove PCR and sequencing errors. V, D and J gene segments were assigned by aligning CDR3 sequences to IMGT reference sequences. For a sequence to be retained, at least a six-nucleotide match to both a V gene segment and a J gene segment was required. Rearrangements were classified as productive when the CDR3 lacked stop codons and remained in frame with V and J, and all other rearrangements were classified as non-productive. CDR3 was defined according to IMGT convention as the region running from the second conserved V-encoded cysteine to the conserved J-encoded phenylalanine. The earlier analysis of about 570 of the donors excluded any sequence lacking an unambiguous match to a single V gene segment. In an earlier analysis of about 590 of the donors, a V segment was called functional when productive rearrangements were above 56.7%, and segregating when the standard deviation between donors exceeded 5%. A statistical classification framework was built to diagnose cytomegalovirus status from the catalog of TCR beta chain sequences. A later analysis assigned V and J genes by comparing TCR nucleotide sequences with IMGT/GENE-DB human TR gene sequences. The TCRdist pipeline was used in a later analysis to assign CDR3 sequences and most-parsimonious VDJ recombination scenarios. In a later analysis, each TCR beta chain was defined by its CDR3 amino acid sequence together with its V-gene family, and reads lacking a unique V-gene family were excluded. To address suspected cross-contamination and a sequencing artifact, a later analysis removed roughly 580 highly shared, low-generation-probability nucleotide sequences. For each public chain, a later analysis derived a clonal expansion index from normalized ranks of inferred template counts within each repertoire. In a later analysis, generation probabilities were computed using a VDJ recombination model fitted to out-of-frame rearrangements, and the results were checked against IGoR. Hypergeometric tests were used in a later analysis to score TCR-TCR, TCR-HLA and TCR-CMV co-occurrence, with a repertoire-size bias correction applied to the TCR pairs. To estimate false discovery rates, a later analysis permuted the HLA or CMV assignments 20 times. In a later analysis, co-occurring TCRs were grouped with DBSCAN, and TCRdist sequence similarity was added when clustering was performed within HLA-allele-positive subsets. For co-occurrence clustering, repertoires with fewer than 30,000 or more than 120,000 public chains were excluded, along with several repertoires with anomalous nucleotide sharing. As stored in TCRdb, this immuneACCESS dataset retains in-frame rearrangements with V and J assigned. A fraction of the clones does not appear; measured against another copy, unresolved V genes explain less than half of the discrepancy, and the remainder lacks a known reason. That table is the source of V, J and clone size, and D and trimming were worked out from the DNA. The sample includes around 85,000 clones, with roughly 77% observed a single time. The top ten clones comprise 6% to 9.5% of the sample.

As concerns this clone: Its recognized antigen is unknown. No quality values exist for individual bases; no much larger clone is one base distant.

General conclusions and limits of the study: A later genetic analysis associated a missense DCLRE1C variant with V-gene and J-gene trimming of TCR beta chains, and an independent cohort replicated the association. A group of highly shared sequence variants was considered likely to be a technical artifact of the sequencing pipeline. The presence/absence analyses assumed that sequencing depth was roughly uniform across donors, and that assumption may not be true. The cohort was sequenced for TCR beta chains only, and without alpha or paired-chain data the features that could be detected were limited. Compared with the approximately 720-donor mean, donors in an Asian-associated ancestry cluster had fewer N-insertions in productive TCRs, according to a later genetic analysis. Strong co-occurrence of HLA alleles, especially DR and DQ, made assigning TCR associations to individual alleles difficult. The earlier analysis of around 600 of the donors excluded seventeen rarely observed V segments, including chromosome 9 orphons, because counts were too low. According to the authors, the approach could potentially be generalized to other disease states and immunological phenotypes. A further reported finding was that TCR beta sequences accurately predicted the HLA-A and HLA-B alleles for most subjects in the first cohort. In a later analysis, some 17,000 TCR beta sequences were associated with specific HLA alleles at a false discovery rate of 0.05. Compared with equally common non-associated chains, HLA-associated TCR beta chains in a later analysis were more clonally expanded and had lower generation probabilities. According to a later analysis, TCR association rates differed among HLA loci, with DRB1 alleles showing the most associated TCRs and HLA-C alleles showing the fewest. Correlated functional status among segregating V segments might reflect linkage disequilibrium, but an unknown experimental factor could not be ruled out. In a later analysis, several top co-occurrence clusters were reported to appear linked to parvovirus B19, influenza, CMV and Epstein-Barr virus. In an earlier analysis of around 600 of the donors, most TCR beta V segments were observed in productive rearrangements about 87% or about 30% of the time, broadly matching IMGT annotations. A few of the identified cytomegalovirus-associated TCR beta chains were confirmed in vitro to be specific for cytomegalovirus antigens. Because HLA typing was missing for some donors at each locus, association tests included only the typed subset. For the cohort, immune exposure information was limited to CMV serostatus. In the study, about 150 TCR beta chains were listed as associated with cytomegalovirus. A later analysis found that most CMV-associated TCR beta chains appeared HLA-restricted, with HLA associations seemingly driven largely by CMV exposure. Most TCR sequences were seen in very few donors, while some public TCRs were found in many individuals. Some IMGT-functional V segments, including TRBV6-2 and TRBV6-3, could not be told apart with the 87-base-pair reads, so those segments were excluded. Cytomegalovirus status was reported to be diagnosed by the classifier with high specificity and sensitivity in both the original and validation cohorts.

This receptor was obtained from a man aged 25 to 40 in good health and CMV-seronegative. The V gene is TRBV6-5 and the J gene is TRBJ2-2; TRBD1 agrees with 10 junctional bases. The sequencing input was PBMCs. The CDR3 protein: CASNAGTGETGELFF. The sequence in DNA is TGTGCCAGCAACGCCGGGACAGGGGAAACCGGGGAGCTGTTTTTT.